This TCR beta chain was recorded in a study of glioma-infiltrating T cells after dendritic cell vaccination. For the study at large: Dendritic cells derived from monocytes and pulsed with autologous tumor lysate formed the vaccine.

No glioblastoma patient carried an isocitrate dehydrogenase mutation. PBMC sampling occurred before vaccination, two weeks after the third dose, and at progression. The germline V gene has CDR1 LNHDA and CDR2 SQIVND (reference sequence). V gave up 6 bases and J gave up 4 bases; unmatched junction bases: 7. This CDR3 has 14 residues. Profiled with immunoSEQ multiplex PCR; TCRdb holds only in-frame clones, not every one. The top ten hold about 10% of the sample, which has about 64,000 clones, around four fifths seen once. The V and J genes are TRBV19 and TRBJ2-3; TRBD2 agrees at 7 bases. Sample: blood, taken before dendritic cell vaccination. The receptor comes from a human donor with glioblastoma. The DNA of the CDR3 is TGTGCCAGTAGCGAGGGGCGGGGGTCAGATACGCAGTATTTT. Translating it yields CASSEGRGSDTQYF.